One sample yielded the 4 T cell receptor beta chains listed below, sequenced in a study of blood T cell repertoires in COVID-19. Measured with immunoSEQ multiplex PCR; TCRdb has only the in-frame clones, and not every one. The sample carries some 270,000 clones, about 82% recorded once. Sequencing was carried out using peripheral blood. Source of these receptors: an elderly woman with COVID-19, enrolled during active disease.

The chain has TRBV3-1 (or the pseudogene TRBV3-2) and TRBJ2-5, with 11 bases lining up with TRBD2. The V and J ends lost 3 bases and 5 bases, in that order; junction bases with no gene match: 8. The CDR3 covers 16 residues. Germline lookup yields CDR1 LGHDT and CDR2 YNNKEL (reference sequence). CDR3: CASSHQLSGGAETQYF. The CDR3, as DNA: TGTGCCAGCAGCCACCAACTTAGCGGGGGGGCCGAGACCCAGTACTTC.

The V call is TRBV19, the J call TRBJ2-5; 7 nucleotides match TRBD1. CDR1 LNHDA and CDR2 SQIVND come from the germline V gene (reference sequence). This CDR3 has 14 amino acids. V lost 5 bases, J lost 4 bases, and 7 bases stayed unmatched. The CDR3 DNA reads as TGTGCCAGTAGTCCGGGACAGTTGGGAGAGACCCAGTACTTC. As protein: CASSPGQLGETQYF.

V gene TRBV7-8 combines with J gene TRBJ1-1; 8 bases agree with TRBD1. Unmatched junction bases numbered 7, after V lost 4 bases and J lost 0 bases. This CDR3 contains 16 residues. Germline V gene lookup returns CDR1 SGHVS and CDR2 FQNEAQ. The CDR3 nucleotides are TGTGCCAGCAGCTCTCGACAGGGGAGGGTGAACACTGAAGCTTTCTTT. This sequence encodes CASSSRQGRVNTEAFF.

The rearrangement links TRBV7-6 to TRBJ2-2, with D perhaps matching TRBD2 (5 bases). Trimming shortened V by 2 bases and J by 1 base, and 8 bases separated the two germline ends. Germline CDR1 SGHVS, CDR2 FNYEAQ. This CDR3 has 15 amino acids. This CDR3 is CASSLRTENTGELFF. As DNA, the CDR3 is TGTGCCAGCAGCTTACGGACTGAGAACACCGGGGAGCTGTTTTTT.